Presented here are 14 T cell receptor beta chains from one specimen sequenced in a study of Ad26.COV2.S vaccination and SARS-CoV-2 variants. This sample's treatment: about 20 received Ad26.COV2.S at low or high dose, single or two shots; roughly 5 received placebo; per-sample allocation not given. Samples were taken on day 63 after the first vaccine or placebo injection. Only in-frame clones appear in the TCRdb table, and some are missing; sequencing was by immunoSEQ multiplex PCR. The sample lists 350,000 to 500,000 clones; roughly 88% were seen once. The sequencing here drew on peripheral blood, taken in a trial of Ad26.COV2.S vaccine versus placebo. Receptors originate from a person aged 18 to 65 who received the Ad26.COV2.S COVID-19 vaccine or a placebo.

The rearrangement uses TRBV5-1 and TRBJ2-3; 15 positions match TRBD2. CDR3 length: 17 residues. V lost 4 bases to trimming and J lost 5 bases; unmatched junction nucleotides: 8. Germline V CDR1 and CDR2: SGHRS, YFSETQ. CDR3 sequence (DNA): TGCGCCAGCAGCCGATGGACTAGCGGGGGGGCTGGAGATACGCAGTATTTT. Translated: CASSRWTSGGAGDTQYF.

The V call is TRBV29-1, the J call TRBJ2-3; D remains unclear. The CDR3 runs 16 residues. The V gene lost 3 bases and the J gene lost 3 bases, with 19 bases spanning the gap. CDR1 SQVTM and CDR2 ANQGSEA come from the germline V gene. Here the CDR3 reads CSVDLRDSRLTDTQYF. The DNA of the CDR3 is TGCAGCGTTGACCTACGTGACTCCCGGTTAACAGATACGCAGTATTTT.

The CDR3 protein is CASSQAAGSSYEQYF. For the CDR3, the DNA is TGTGCCAGCAGCCAAGCAGCGGGGAGCTCCTACGAGCAGTACTTC. The gene calls are TRBV4-2 and TRBJ2-7; 7 bases map to TRBD2. Trimming cost V 1 base and J 0 bases; bases outside gene matches: 3. This CDR3 comprises 15 residues. CDR1 is LGHNA, CDR2 YNFKEQ, per germline.

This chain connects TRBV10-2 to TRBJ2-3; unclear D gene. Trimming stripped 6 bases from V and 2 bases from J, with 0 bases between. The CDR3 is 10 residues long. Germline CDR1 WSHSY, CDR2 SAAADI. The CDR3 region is CASSTDTQYF. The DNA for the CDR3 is TGCGCCAGCAGCACAGATACGCAGTATTTT.

CDR3 sequence: CASSQLNRGYKNIQYF. In DNA, the CDR3 is TGTGCCAGCAGCCAACTGAACAGGGGGTACAAAAACATTCAGTACTTC. V usage is TRBV11-1 and J usage is TRBJ2-4; TRBD1 matches 8 bases. The CDR3 loop spans 16 amino acids. Germline V CDR1 and CDR2: SGHAT, FQDESV (reference sequence). Losses at the gene ends were 5 bases for V and 3 bases for J; bases not matched to a gene: 9. Variable domain in full (rest from reference TRBV11-1 and TRBJ2-4): EAEVAQSPRYKITEKSQAVAFWCDPISGHATLYWYRQILGQGPELLVQFQDESVVDDSQLPKDRFSAERLKGVDSTLKIQPAELGDSAMYLCASSQLNRGYKNIQYFGAGTRLSVL.

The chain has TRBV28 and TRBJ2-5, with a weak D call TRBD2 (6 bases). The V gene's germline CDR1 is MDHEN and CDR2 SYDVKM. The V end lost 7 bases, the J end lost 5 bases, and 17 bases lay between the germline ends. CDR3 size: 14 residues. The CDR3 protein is CASIKEGFRETQYF. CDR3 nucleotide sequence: TGTGCCAGCATAAAGGAGGGCTTTAGGGAGACCCAGTACTTC.

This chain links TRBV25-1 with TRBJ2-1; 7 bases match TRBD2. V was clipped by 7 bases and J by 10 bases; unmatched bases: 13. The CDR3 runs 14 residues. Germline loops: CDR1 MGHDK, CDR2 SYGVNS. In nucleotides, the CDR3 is TGTGCCAGCATAGGGGACTACCTAATGAGGGAGCAGTTCTTC. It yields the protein CASIGDYLMREQFF.

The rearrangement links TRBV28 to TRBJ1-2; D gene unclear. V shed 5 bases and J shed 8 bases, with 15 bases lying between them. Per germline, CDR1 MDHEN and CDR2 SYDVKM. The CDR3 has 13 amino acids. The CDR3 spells CASSPRTMGGYTF. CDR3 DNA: TGTGCCAGCAGTCCTCGGACCATGGGGGGCTACACCTTC.

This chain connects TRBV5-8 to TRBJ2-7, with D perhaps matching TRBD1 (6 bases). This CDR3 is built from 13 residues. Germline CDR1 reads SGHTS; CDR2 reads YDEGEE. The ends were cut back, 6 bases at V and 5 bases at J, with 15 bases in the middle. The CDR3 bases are TGTGCCAGCAACGCCGACAGGCTTAACGAGCAGTACTTC. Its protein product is CASNADRLNEQYF.

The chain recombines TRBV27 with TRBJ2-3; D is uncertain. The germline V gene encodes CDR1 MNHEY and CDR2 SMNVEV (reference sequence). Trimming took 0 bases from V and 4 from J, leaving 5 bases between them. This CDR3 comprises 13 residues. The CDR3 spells CASSLSGSDTQYF. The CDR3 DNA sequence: TGTGCCAGCAGTTTATCGGGGTCAGATACGCAGTATTTT.

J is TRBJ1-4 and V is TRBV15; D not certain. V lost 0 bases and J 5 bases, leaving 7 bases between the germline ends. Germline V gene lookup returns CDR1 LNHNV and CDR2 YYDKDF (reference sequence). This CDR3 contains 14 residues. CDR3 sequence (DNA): TGTGCCACCAGCAGAGATCGTTCAAATGAAAAACTGTTTTTT. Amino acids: CATSRDRSNEKLFF.

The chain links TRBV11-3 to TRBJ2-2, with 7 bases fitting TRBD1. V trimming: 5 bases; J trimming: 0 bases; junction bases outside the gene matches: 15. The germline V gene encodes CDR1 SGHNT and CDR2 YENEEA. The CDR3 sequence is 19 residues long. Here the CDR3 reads CASSPAGWDSIANTGELFF. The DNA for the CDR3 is TGTGCCAGCAGCCCCGCCGGTTGGGACAGTATCGCGAACACCGGGGAGCTGTTTTTT.

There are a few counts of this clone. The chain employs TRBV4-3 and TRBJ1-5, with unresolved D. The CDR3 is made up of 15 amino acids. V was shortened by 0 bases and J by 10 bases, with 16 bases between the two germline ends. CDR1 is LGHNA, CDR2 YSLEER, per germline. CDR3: CASSQEAGPPYPQHF. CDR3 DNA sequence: TGCGCCAGCAGCCAAGAGGCCGGACCCCCATACCCCCAGCATTTT.

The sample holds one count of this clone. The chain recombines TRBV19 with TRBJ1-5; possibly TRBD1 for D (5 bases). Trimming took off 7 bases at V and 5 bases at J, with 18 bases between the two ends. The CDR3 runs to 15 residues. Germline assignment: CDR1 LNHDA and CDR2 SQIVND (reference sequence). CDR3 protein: CASTEIGARYQPQHF. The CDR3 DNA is TGTGCCAGTACCGAAATCGGGGCACGCTATCAGCCCCAGCATTTT.